The present TCR beta chain was sequenced within a study of T cell repertoires in aging, cancer and after chemotherapy. Study details: Paired samples before and after chemotherapy came from chronic lymphocytic leukemia patients on fludarabine- or bendamustine-based regimens.

The template was genomic DNA from peripheral blood, not RNA. Per the germline V gene, CDR1 is MNHEY and CDR2 is SVGAGI. CDR3 length equals 17 residues. V lost 6 bases and J lost 6, with 24 bases in between. TRB rearrangements spanning V, D and J were amplified using mixed TRB-A/B primers. TCRdb used MiXCR to reprocess the multiplex PCR reads, holding one entry per CDR3 protein. The table lists some 4,500 distinct CDR3 sequences, 20% to 30% of them singletons, with roughly 49% in the top ten. This clonotype was counted between two and nine times. V gene TRBV6-5 combines with J gene TRBJ2-1; maybe TRBD2 (7 bases). The material sequenced was blood. The receptor was isolated from a human donor with a blood cancer. CDR3: CASSVSPPGGRGNEQFF. The DNA of the CDR3 is TGTGCCAGCAGCGTATCCCCCCCGGGGGGCAGGGGCAATGAGCAGTTCTTC.